This TCR beta chain stems from a study of CD4 T cells in relation to SARS-CoV-2 and coronaviruses. Naive and memory CD4+ T cells were separated from cryopreserved PBMCs. Study observations and caveats: Culture-expanded clones reflect memory recall rather than primary priming during culture.

Uncultured naive and memory CD4+ T cells supplied DNA for deep TCR-beta sequencing. The table came from immunoSEQ multiplex PCR; TCRdb's copy has only in-frame clones and leaves some out. The sample has approximately 60,000 clones; approximately 90% are singletons. Germline V gene data show CDR1 as SGHDT and CDR2 as YYEEEE. V was pared by 4 bases and J by 3 bases, with 4 bases of the junction left unmatched. The CDR3 is made up of 15 amino acids. About this clone: The target antigen is unknown.

Sequencing input: naive CD4+ T cells from PBMCs. Regarding subset: naive CD4+ T cells isolated by negative enrichment. The chain joins TRBV5-6 to TRBJ2-3; TRBD2 agrees at 11 bases. This TCR was sampled from an adult with COVID-19. CDR3 in amino acids: CASSRGLAATDTQYF. The CDR3 DNA sequence: TGTGCCAGCAGCAGGGGACTAGCGGCTACAGATACGCAGTATTTT.